A single sample is the source of the 30 T cell receptor beta chains below, sequenced in a study of identical twins. TCRdb re-derived calls from the 5' RACE reads in MiXCR, one entry per CDR3 protein. The table has 500,000 to 650,000 distinct CDR3 sequences, 20% to 25% seen once; the top ten hold approximately 0.49%. These sequences were also reported in another study, on yellow fever vaccine responses in identical twins.

The sample taken for sequencing was CD4+ T cells sorted from blood. These receptors all come from a woman in her late teens or twenties in good health.

This clonotype was seen only a few times. The CDR3 DNA sequence: TGTGCCAGCAGCAACGGGAGGCTAGCGGGGCCTATGAGGACCGGGGAGCTGTTTTTT. Protein sequence: CASSNGRLAGPMRTGELFF. V and J are TRBV12-3 or TRBV12-4 and TRBJ2-2, with 9 bases matching TRBD2. This CDR3 is built from 19 residues. V trimming: 6 bases; J trimming: 5 bases; junction bases outside the gene matches: 19.

The chain recombines TRBV3-1 with TRBJ2-7; D is possibly TRBD1 or TRBD2 (5 bases each). Germline CDR1 and CDR2: LGHDT and YNNKEL (reference sequence). This CDR3 region has 15 residues. The germline V and J ends were trimmed by 4 bases and 5 bases, with 18 bases remaining between them. The CDR3: CASSRGTSPGNEQYF. As DNA, the CDR3 is TGTGCCAGCAGCCGGGGGACCTCCCCGGGAAACGAGCAGTACTTC.

There are a few counts of this clonotype. This sequence joins TRBV2 and TRBJ2-4; tentative D call: TRBD1 (6 bases). Trimming pared 7 bases from V and 0 bases from J, leaving 22 bases between. The CDR3 has 18 amino acids. Looked up from germline, CDR1 is SNHLY and CDR2 is FYNNEI. The CDR3 region has the DNA TGTGCCAGCACATTGAGGCGCGAGGGGGATCTAGCCAAAAACATTCAGTACTTC. Its protein product is CASTLRREGDLAKNIQYF.

This clonotype was detected ten times or more. The rearrangement links TRBV5-1 to TRBJ2-1; 12 positions match TRBD2. Germline CDR1 is SGHRS and CDR2 is YFSETQ. V was clipped by 4 bases and J by 4 bases; unmatched bases: 3. CDR3 length equals 15 residues. CDR3 coding DNA: TGCGCCAGCAGCCTGACTAGCGGGGGATACAATGAGCAGTTCTTC. Protein sequence: CASSLTSGGYNEQFF.

This clonotype was found a few times. The chain has TRBV6-2 or TRBV6-3 and TRBJ1-2; D may be TRBD1 (5 bases). The length of the CDR3 is 15 residues. V was cut by 6 bases and J by 6 bases, with 20 bases left in between. In germline, CDR1 is MNHEY, CDR2 SVGEGT. The CDR3 loop reads CASRTEGAGRNGYTF. The CDR3 DNA reads as TGTGCCAGCAGGACCGAAGGGGCGGGGAGAAATGGCTACACCTTC.

V gene TRBV5-1 combines with J gene TRBJ2-3, with TRBD2 as a possible D gene (5 bases). This CDR3 has 14 amino acids. The V gene's germline CDR1 is SGHRS and CDR2 YFSETQ. Deletions cut 0 bases from V and 8 bases from J, with 13 bases between. CDR3 bases: TGCGCCAGCAGCTTGGCAGTGGGTGAGGGTACGCAGTATTTT. Translating it yields CASSLAVGEGTQYF.

The rearrangement links TRBV4-2 to TRBJ2-3, with TRBD2 identical over 13 bases. The germline gives CDR1 LGHNA, CDR2 YNFKEQ. Losses at the gene ends were 4 bases for V and 3 bases for J; bases not matched to a gene: 7. The CDR3 is 17 amino acids. The CDR3 protein is CASSPDGTSGATDTQYF. DNA of the CDR3: TGTGCCAGCAGCCCAGACGGGACTAGCGGGGCTACAGATACGCAGTATTTT.

This chain connects TRBV3-1 to TRBJ1-1; D not certain. CDR1 and CDR2 (germline): LGHDT, YNNKEL (reference sequence). Trimming stripped 4 bases from V and 4 bases from J, with 7 bases between. The CDR3 spans 12 residues. This chain's CDR3 is CASSLHGTEAFF. CDR3 coding DNA: TGTGCCAGCAGCCTTCACGGCACTGAAGCTTTCTTT. Supplemented by reference TRBV3-1 and TRBJ1-1, the full variable domain reads DTAVSQTPKYLVTQMGNDKSIKCEQNLGHDTMYWYKQDSKKFLKIMFSYNNKELIINETVPNRFSPKSPDKAHLNLHINSLELGDSAVYFCASSLHGTEAFFGQGTRLTVV.

This chain uses TRBV27 with TRBJ2-7, with 11 bases that match TRBD1. The V and J ends lost 5 bases and 3 bases, in that order; junction bases with no gene match: 12. The CDR3 has 17 amino acids. Germline CDR1 MNHEY, CDR2 SMNVEV (reference sequence). The CDR3 region has the DNA TGTGCCAGCAGTCCCCGGACAGGGGGCTTATTTGTCTACGAGCAGTACGTC. It specifies CASSPRTGGLFVYEQYV.

The chain links TRBV7-7 to TRBJ2-3, with TRBD2 matching over 8 bases. The trim removed 4 bases at V and 4 bases at J, leaving 13 bases unmatched. The CDR3 runs 17 residues. Germline V gene sequence: CDR1 SSHAT, CDR2 FNYEAQ (reference sequence). In nucleotides, the CDR3 is TGTGCCAGCAGCTCCCAGGACGGGCGGACTAGCCCAGATACGCAGTATTTT. Its protein is CASSSQDGRTSPDTQYF.

This clonotype has just a few counts. The chain links TRBV28 to TRBJ2-1; 10 bases map to TRBD1. The CDR3 is 15 residues long. Germline assignment: CDR1 MDHEN and CDR2 SYDVKM. Trimming removed 6 bases from V and 7 bases from J; junction bases left unmatched: 9. The CDR3 nucleotides read TGTGCCAGCAGAACCGGGACAGGGGCGCCTAATGAGCAGTTCTTC. Translation gives CASRTGTGAPNEQFF.

This CDR3 reads CIRTSGSGEETQYF. In DNA, the CDR3 is TGTATTCGGACTAGCGGGAGCGGGGAAGAGACCCAGTACTTC. The genes are TRBV27 and TRBJ2-5, with 13 nucleotides matching TRBD2. The CDR3 spans 14 residues. The germline CDR1 and CDR2 sequences are MNHEY and SMNVEV (reference sequence).

There are a few counts of this clonotype. The rearrangement uses TRBV29-1 and TRBJ2-3; D is perhaps TRBD1 (6 bases). V lost 7 bases to trimming and J lost 3 bases, with 14 bases between them. Germline V gene sequence: CDR1 SQVTM, CDR2 ANQGSEA. CDR3 length equals 13 residues. The CDR3 reads CSAYRARTDTQYF. CDR3 sequence (DNA): TGCAGCGCCTACAGGGCCAGGACAGATACGCAGTATTTT.

V gene TRBV4-1 combines with J gene TRBJ2-7, with a possible D match to TRBD2 (6 bases). V was shortened by 5 bases and J by 2 bases, with 13 bases between the two germline ends. The length of the CDR3 is 14 residues. The germline gives CDR1 MGHRA, CDR2 YSYEKL. The CDR3 DNA follows: TGCGCCAGCAGCACATCGGAGGGTCCCTACGAGCAGTACGTC. Its protein is CASSTSEGPYEQYV.

The rearrangement uses TRBV20-1 and TRBJ2-3; D perhaps matches TRBD1 (6 bases). Germline V gene lookup returns CDR1 DFQATT and CDR2 SNEGSKA (reference sequence). The V end was cut by 3 bases, the J end by 2 bases, with 9 bases between. The CDR3 consists of 13 residues. In DNA form, the CDR3 reads TGCAGTGCTAGTGACAGGATCACAGATACGCAGTATTTT. Protein: CSASDRITDTQYF.

This clonotype was detected a few times. This rearrangement joins TRBV5-1 to TRBJ2-7, with TRBD2 as a possible D gene (5 bases). The CDR3 runs to 13 residues. The germline gives CDR1 SGHRS, CDR2 YFSETQ. Trimming took 3 bases from V and 2 from J, leaving 9 bases between them. The CDR3 DNA is TGCGCCAGCAGCTCCACTAGAACCTACGAGCAGTACTTC. The encoded protein is CASSSTRTYEQYF.

This clonotype was detected only once. The chain carries TRBV29-1 and TRBJ2-7; D is possibly TRBD2 (5 bases). The germline gives CDR1 SQVTM, CDR2 ANQGSEA. Deletions cut 8 bases from V and 5 bases from J, with 16 bases between. The CDR3 has 12 residues. Here the CDR3 DNA reads TGCAGCTTTAGGAGAGGGATCCACGAGCAGTACTTC. Translating gives CSFRRGIHEQYF.

The V call is TRBV3-1, the J call TRBJ2-2; TRBD2 aligns across 10 bases. Germline assignment: CDR1 LGHDT and CDR2 YNNKEL (reference sequence). The CDR3 covers 16 residues. V gave up 3 bases and J gave up 2 bases; unmatched junction bases: 3. The CDR3, as DNA: TGTGCCAGCAGCCACGGACTAGCGGCCAACACCGGGGAGCTGTTTTTT. Protein product: CASSHGLAANTGELFF.

V and J are TRBV20-1 and TRBJ2-1; 12 bases match TRBD2. V trimming: 1 base; J trimming: 4 bases; junction bases outside the gene matches: 2. The CDR3 length is 15 residues. CDR1 DFQATT and CDR2 SNEGSKA come from the germline V gene (reference sequence). The CDR3 here is CSARATSGGYNEQFF. The CDR3 nucleotides read TGCAGTGCTAGAGCCACTAGCGGGGGGTACAATGAGCAGTTCTTC.

This clonotype came up a few times. The chain couples TRBV27 to TRBJ2-1, with unresolved D. Germline CDR1 is MNHEY and CDR2 is SMNVEV (reference sequence). V was pared by 5 bases and J by 2 bases, with 7 bases between. The CDR3 extends over 13 amino acids. CDR3 amino acids: CASSDTTYNEQFF. Here the CDR3 DNA reads TGTGCCAGCAGTGACACTACCTACAATGAGCAGTTCTTC.

This clonotype was seen a handful of times. The chain joins TRBV10-3 to TRBJ2-5, with D maybe TRBD1 (6 bases). CDR3 length: 12 residues. CDR1 ENHRY and CDR2 SYGVKD come from the germline V gene. V lost 8 bases, J lost 5 bases, and 12 bases lay in between. The CDR3 is CAIAGVGETQYF. CDR3 coding DNA: TGTGCCATCGCAGGGGTCGGGGAGACCCAGTACTTC.

This clonotype was observed a few times. The chain's CDR3 is CATSRGPTSGSFDEQYF. In DNA, the CDR3 is TGTGCCACCAGCAGAGGACCCACTAGCGGGAGTTTCGACGAGCAGTACTTC. The rearrangement uses TRBV15 and TRBJ2-7; TRBD2 aligns across 11 bases. Looked up from germline, CDR1 is LNHNV and CDR2 is YYDKDF (reference sequence). The J segment lost 5 bases and the V segment lost 1 base, leaving 10 bases of the junction unmatched. The CDR3 is made up of 17 amino acids.

The chain has TRBV5-1 and TRBJ2-3; D unclear. Trimming took off 0 bases at V and 6 bases at J, with 14 bases between the two ends. The CDR3 consists of 15 residues. Germline V gives CDR1 SGHRS, CDR2 YFSETQ. CDR3: CASSLEPVPTDTQYF. The CDR3 nucleotides are TGCGCCAGCAGCTTGGAACCGGTCCCGACCGATACGCAGTATTTT.

This chain links TRBV9 with TRBJ2-1, with TRBD2 matching over 15 bases. Germline CDR1 SGDLS, CDR2 YYNGEE. This CDR3 contains 20 residues. Trimming at V came to 1 base and at J to 3 bases, leaving 11 bases not matched to a gene. CDR3 protein: CASSVPGLAGGRVVYNEQFF. In DNA form, the CDR3 reads TGTGCCAGCAGCGTACCGGGACTAGCGGGAGGTCGCGTTGTCTACAATGAGCAGTTCTTC.

The rearrangement links TRBV5-6 to TRBJ2-1, with D possibly TRBD2 on 5 matching bases. Germline V CDR1 and CDR2: SGHDT, YYEEEE. V lost 4 bases to trimming and J lost 1 base, with 15 bases between them. The CDR3 runs 16 residues. CDR3 sequence: CASSVARGPSYNEQFF. The DNA for the CDR3 is TGTGCCAGCAGCGTTGCAAGAGGGCCATCCTACAATGAGCAGTTCTTC.

This clonotype was counted between two and nine times. The chain carries TRBV20-1 and TRBJ2-1; D remains unclear. CDR1 is DFQATT, CDR2 SNEGSKA, per germline (reference sequence). The CDR3 extends over 12 amino acids. V was clipped by 0 bases and J by 9 bases, with 9 bases between them. The CDR3 sequence is CSARDQPGEQFF. For the CDR3, the DNA is TGCAGTGCTAGAGACCAACCGGGTGAGCAGTTCTTC.

In its sample, this clonotype was seen a few times. J is TRBJ2-5 and V is TRBV11-2, with 10 bases fitting TRBD2. With 2 bases clipped from V and 1 base from J, the junction kept 10 bases outside the gene matches. The length of the CDR3 is 18 residues. CDR1 and CDR2 from the germline V gene are SGHAT and FQNNGV. The CDR3 DNA reads as TGTGCCAGCAGCTTAAGACTGGTAGCGGGAGGCGTCCAAGAGACCCAGTACTTC. Translating it yields CASSLRLVAGGVQETQYF. The full variable domain, rest sourced from reference TRBV11-2 and TRBJ2-5, is EAGVAQSPRYKIIEKRQSVAFWCNPISGHATLYWYQQILGQGPKLLIQFQNNGVVDDSQLPKDRFSAERLKGVDSTLKIQPAKLEDSAVYLCASSLRLVAGGVQETQYFGPGTRLLVL.

This chain joins TRBV7-9 and TRBJ1-2; D not resolved. This CDR3 spans 12 amino acids. V lost 3 bases, J lost 3 bases, and 5 bases lay in between. Germline assignment: CDR1 SEHNR and CDR2 FQNEAQ (reference sequence). The CDR3 region is CASSLDYYGYTF. The DNA of the CDR3 is TGTGCCAGCAGCTTGGATTACTATGGCTACACCTTC.

The rearrangement joins TRBV20-1 to TRBJ1-5, with D possibly matching TRBD1 (5 bases). The CDR3 length is 17 residues. Germline CDR1 DFQATT, CDR2 SNEGSKA (reference sequence). The V end was cut by 3 bases, the J end by 6 bases, with 24 bases between. CDR3 sequence (DNA): TGCAGTGCTAGTGGTAGGGGCGCTGGCCCCATGCTTCAGCCCCAGCATTTT. As protein: CSASGRGAGPMLQPQHF.

This clonotype was observed a handful of times. CDR3: CATSGRLAGGRETQYF. CDR3 coding DNA: TGTGCCACCAGCGGAAGACTAGCGGGGGGGCGAGAGACCCAGTACTTC. The chain uses TRBV15 and TRBJ2-5, with 14 bases fitting TRBD2. Trimming took 5 bases from V and 4 from J; bases not matched to a gene: 6. The germline V gene has CDR1 LNHNV and CDR2 YYDKDF (reference sequence). The CDR3 sequence is 16 residues long.